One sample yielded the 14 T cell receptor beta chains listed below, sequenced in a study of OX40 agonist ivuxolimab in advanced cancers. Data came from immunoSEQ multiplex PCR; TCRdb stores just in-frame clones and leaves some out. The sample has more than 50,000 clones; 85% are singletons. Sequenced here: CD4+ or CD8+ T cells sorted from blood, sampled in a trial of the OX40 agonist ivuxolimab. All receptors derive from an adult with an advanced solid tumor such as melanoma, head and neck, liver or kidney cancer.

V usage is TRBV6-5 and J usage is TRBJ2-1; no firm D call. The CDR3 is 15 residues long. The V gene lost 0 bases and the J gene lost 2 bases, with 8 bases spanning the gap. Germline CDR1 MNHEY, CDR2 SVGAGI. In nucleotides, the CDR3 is TGTGCCAGCAGTTACTCTCCCCGTGCCTACAATGAGCAGTTCTTC. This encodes CASSYSPRAYNEQFF.

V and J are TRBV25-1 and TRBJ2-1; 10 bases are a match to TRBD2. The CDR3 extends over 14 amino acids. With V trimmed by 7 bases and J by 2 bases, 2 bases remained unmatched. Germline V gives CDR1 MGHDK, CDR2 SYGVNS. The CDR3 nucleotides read TGTGCCAGCACCCTAGCGGGGGCCTACAATGAGCAGTTCTTC. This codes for CASTLAGAYNEQFF.

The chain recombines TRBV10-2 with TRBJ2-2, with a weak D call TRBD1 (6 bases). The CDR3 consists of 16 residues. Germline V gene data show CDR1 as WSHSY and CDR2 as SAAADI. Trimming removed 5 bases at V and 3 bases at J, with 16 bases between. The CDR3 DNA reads TGCGCCAGCAGTTCCGGACAGCGAGGGGACACCGGGGAGCTGTTTTTT. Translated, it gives CASSSGQRGDTGELFF.

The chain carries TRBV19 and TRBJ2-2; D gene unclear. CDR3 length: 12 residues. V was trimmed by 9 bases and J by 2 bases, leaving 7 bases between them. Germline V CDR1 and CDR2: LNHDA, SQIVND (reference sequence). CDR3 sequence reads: CASRRNTGELFF. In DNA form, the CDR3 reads TGTGCCAGCAGGAGAAACACCGGGGAGCTGTTTTTT.

CDR3: CASSKGGESRETQYF. CDR3 nucleotides: TGTGCCAGCAGCAAAGGGGGCGAGAGCCGCGAGACCCAGTACTTC. The chain uses TRBV21-1 and TRBJ2-5; TRBD1 is the table's D call and was not checked against the DNA. TRBV21-1 is labeled a pseudogene. CDR3 length: 15 amino acids.

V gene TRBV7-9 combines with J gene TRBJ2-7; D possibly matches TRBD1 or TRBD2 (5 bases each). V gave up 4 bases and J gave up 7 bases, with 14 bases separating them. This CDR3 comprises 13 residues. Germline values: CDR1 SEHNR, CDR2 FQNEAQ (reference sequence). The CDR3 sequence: CASSSGGAWEQYF. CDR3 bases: TGTGCCAGCAGCTCTGGGGGTGCGTGGGAGCAGTACTTC.

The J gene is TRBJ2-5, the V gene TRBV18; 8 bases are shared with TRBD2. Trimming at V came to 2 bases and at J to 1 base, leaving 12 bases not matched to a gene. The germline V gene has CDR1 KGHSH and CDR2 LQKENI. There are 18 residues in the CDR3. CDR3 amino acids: CASSPRTPLSGIQETQYF. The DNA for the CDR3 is TGTGCCAGCTCACCAAGAACCCCGCTTAGCGGGATCCAAGAGACCCAGTACTTC.

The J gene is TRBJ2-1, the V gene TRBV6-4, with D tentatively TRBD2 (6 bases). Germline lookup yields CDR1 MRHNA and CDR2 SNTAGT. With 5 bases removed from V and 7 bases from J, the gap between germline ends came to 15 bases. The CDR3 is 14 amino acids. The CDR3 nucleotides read TGTGCCAGCAGTCGGGACTGGACCACTAATGAGCAGTTCTTC. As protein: CASSRDWTTNEQFF.

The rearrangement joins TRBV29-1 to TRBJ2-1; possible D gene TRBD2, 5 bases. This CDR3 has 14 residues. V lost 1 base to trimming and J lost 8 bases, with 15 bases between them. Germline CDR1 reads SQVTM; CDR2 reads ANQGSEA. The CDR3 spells CSVEGVTGKYEQFF. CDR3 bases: TGCAGCGTTGAAGGGGTTACGGGAAAGTATGAGCAGTTCTTC.

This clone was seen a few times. CDR3 in amino acids: CASSNPGATQPQHF. The CDR3 DNA is TGTGCCAGCAGTAATCCAGGGGCCACTCAGCCCCAGCATTTT. The rearrangement joins TRBV6-1 to TRBJ1-5; D may be TRBD1 (6 bases). Germline loops: CDR1 MNHNS, CDR2 SASEGT. The CDR3 extends over 14 amino acids. The V end lost 5 bases, the J end lost 6 bases, and 14 bases lay between the germline ends.

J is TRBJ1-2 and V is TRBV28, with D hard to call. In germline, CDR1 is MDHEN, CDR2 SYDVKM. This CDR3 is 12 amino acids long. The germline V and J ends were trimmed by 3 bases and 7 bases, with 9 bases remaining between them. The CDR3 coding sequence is TGTGCCAGCAGTTTGGCCAGGCCTGGCTACACCTTC. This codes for CASSLARPGYTF.

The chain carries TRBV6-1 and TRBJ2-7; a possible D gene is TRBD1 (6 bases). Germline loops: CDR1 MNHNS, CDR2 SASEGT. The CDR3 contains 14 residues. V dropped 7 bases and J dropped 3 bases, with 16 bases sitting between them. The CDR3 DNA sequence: TGTGCCAGCAATTTCCAGACAGGAAACTACGAGCAGTACTTC. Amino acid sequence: CASNFQTGNYEQYF.

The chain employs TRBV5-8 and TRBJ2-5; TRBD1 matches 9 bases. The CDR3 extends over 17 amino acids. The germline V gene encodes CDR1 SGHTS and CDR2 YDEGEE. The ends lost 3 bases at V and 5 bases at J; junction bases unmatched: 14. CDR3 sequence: CASSSGTGTLQRETQYF. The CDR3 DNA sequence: TGTGCCAGCAGCTCCGGGACAGGGACTTTACAGAGGGAGACCCAGTACTTC.

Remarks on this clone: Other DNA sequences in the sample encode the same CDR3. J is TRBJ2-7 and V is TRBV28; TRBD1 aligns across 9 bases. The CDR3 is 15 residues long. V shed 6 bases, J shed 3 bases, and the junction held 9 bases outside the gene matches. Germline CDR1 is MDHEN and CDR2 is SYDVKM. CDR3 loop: CASRPTGGSHYEQYF. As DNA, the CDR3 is TGTGCCAGCAGACCTACAGGGGGCTCTCACTACGAGCAGTACTTC.